The 7 T cell receptor beta chains below all came from one sample that was sequenced in a study of T cell responses to AZD1222 COVID-19 vaccine. Repertoires were generated with immunoSEQ multiplex PCR, while TCRdb's copy carries only in-frame clones and drops some. The repertoire has about 68,000 clones, roughly 89% of them found once; the top ten carry about 2.4%. The sample here was peripheral blood, taken on day 0 of AZD1222 vaccination. These receptors were taken from an adult in good health.

This clone has just a few counts. The rearrangement uses TRBV6-4 and TRBJ1-5; no clear D. The CDR3 consists of 13 residues. V dropped 4 bases and J dropped 3 bases, with 7 bases sitting between them. The germline V gene has CDR1 MRHNA and CDR2 SNTAGT. CDR3 sequence reads: CASSATYNQPQHF. In DNA, the CDR3 is TGTGCCAGCAGTGCCACGTACAATCAGCCCCAGCATTTT.

This clone turned up a few times. The CDR3 here is CASSRRQESSGNTIYF. DNA for the CDR3: TGTGCCAGTAGTAGGAGACAGGAAAGCTCTGGAAACACCATATATTTT. The chain joins TRBV19 to TRBJ1-3, with D perhaps matching TRBD1 (6 bases). Germline V lookup: CDR1 LNHDA, CDR2 SQIVND (reference sequence). Deletions cut 4 bases from V and 0 bases from J, with 13 bases between. The CDR3 loop spans 16 amino acids.

J is TRBJ2-1 and V is TRBV2; unclear D gene. CDR3 length equals 14 residues. V lost 4 bases and J lost 3, with 10 bases in between. Germline V gene lookup returns CDR1 SNHLY and CDR2 FYNNEI. The CDR3 here is CASSVLVFYNEQFF. In DNA form, the CDR3 reads TGTGCCAGCAGTGTGCTAGTGTTCTACAATGAGCAGTTCTTC.

This clone was detected once. The CDR3 here is CASGAGGNRETQYF. CDR3 DNA sequence: TGTGCCAGCGGCGCAGGGGGCAACCGAGAGACCCAGTACTTC. This chain connects TRBV7-2 to TRBJ2-5; 8 bases agree with TRBD1. The CDR3 is 14 residues long. V dropped 8 bases and J dropped 4; count of bases not matched to a gene: 9. The germline gives CDR1 SGHTA, CDR2 FQGNSA.

V is TRBV20-1 and J is TRBJ1-2; no reliable D call. Between the trimmed V and J ends, which lost 0 bases and 9 bases, there was a span of 8 bases. CDR1 is DFQATT and CDR2 is SNEGSKA in the germline V gene (reference sequence). This CDR3 contains 11 residues. DNA of the CDR3: TGCAGTGCTAGAGATTATCCAAGCTACACCTTC. It encodes CSARDYPSYTF.

The chain couples TRBV2 to TRBJ2-5; TRBD2 agrees at 7 bases. CDR1 and CDR2 from the germline V gene are SNHLY and FYNNEI. The junction had 3 bases not matched to a gene; V was cut back by 3 bases and J by 5 bases. This CDR3 is built from 13 residues. This chain's CDR3 is CASSEDGRETQYF. The CDR3 DNA is TGTGCCAGCAGTGAGGACGGGAGGGAGACCCAGTACTTC.

The V call is TRBV13, the J call TRBJ2-7; D possibly uses TRBD1 or TRBD2 (6 bases each). This CDR3 has 15 residues. CDR1 and CDR2 (germline): PRHDT, FYEKMQ (reference sequence). Trimming left V 6 bases short and J 4 bases short, with 19 bases between. As DNA, the CDR3 is TGTGCCAGCAGTCGGGGGACACCGTGGGGTTACGAGCAGTACTTC. Its translation: CASSRGTPWGYEQYF.